The 24 T cell receptor beta chains listed next were all sequenced from one sample in a study of blood T cell repertoires in COVID-19. Measured with immunoSEQ multiplex PCR; TCRdb has only the in-frame clones, and not every one. The sample holds roughly 190,000 clones, 70% to 90% seen once. Material: peripheral blood. The receptors shown here come from a man aged 40-50 years with active or convalescent COVID-19.

The chain carries TRBV9 and TRBJ2-7, with D possibly being TRBD1 (5 bases). Germline loops: CDR1 SGDLS, CDR2 YYNGEE. Trimming removed 3 bases at V and 0 bases at J, with 16 bases between. CDR3 length equals 16 residues. The CDR3 protein is CASSADSGPASYEQYF. DNA for the CDR3: TGTGCCAGCAGCGCAGACTCAGGGCCAGCCTCCTACGAGCAGTACTTC.

The V call is TRBV15, the J call TRBJ2-2; TRBD2 matches 7 bases. This CDR3 has 16 residues. In germline, CDR1 is LNHNV, CDR2 YYDKDF (reference sequence). The V and J ends lost 2 bases and 0 bases, in that order; junction bases with no gene match: 3. This chain's CDR3 is CATSRRLAANTGELFF. The CDR3 region has the DNA TGTGCCACCAGCAGACGTCTAGCGGCGAACACCGGGGAGCTGTTTTTT.

This chain uses TRBV19 with TRBJ1-5, with 7 bases that match TRBD1. The CDR3 consists of 14 residues. Per the germline V gene, CDR1 is LNHDA and CDR2 is SQIVND (reference sequence). V shed 1 base, J shed 5 bases, and the junction held 2 bases outside the gene matches. In nucleotides, the CDR3 is TGTGCCAGTAGTATAGGACAGGGTTATCAGCCCCAGCATTTT. Encoded protein: CASSIGQGYQPQHF.

The CDR3 DNA reads TGTGCCAGCAGTCTTCTGACAGAAACAGGTGAAGCTTTCTTT. Its protein is CASSLLTETGEAFF. This chain uses TRBV28 with TRBJ1-1, with D possibly matching TRBD1 (5 bases). There are 14 residues in the CDR3. Looked up from germline, CDR1 is MDHEN and CDR2 is SYDVKM. The germline V and J ends were trimmed by 5 bases and 7 bases, with 17 bases remaining between them. The full variable domain, in which reference TRBV28 and TRBJ1-1 provide the parts outside the CDR3, is DVKVTQSSRYLVKRTGEKVFLECVQDMDHENMFWYRQDPGLGLRLIYFSYDVKMKEKGDIPEGYSVSREKKERFSLILESASTNQTSMYLCASSLLTETGEAFFGQGTRLTVV.

The chain employs TRBV7-9 and TRBJ1-6, with D possibly being TRBD1 (6 bases). CDR3 length equals 15 residues. Germline V CDR1 and CDR2: SEHNR, FQNEAQ (reference sequence). V gave up 2 bases and J gave up 10 bases, with 15 bases separating them. The DNA of the CDR3 is TGTGCCAGCAGCTTATTAGCAACAGGGAAATCACCCCTCCACTTT. Amino acids: CASSLLATGKSPLHF.

Turning to this clone: At one end the junction does not follow the germline gene, possibly because of a read error. The chain uses TRBV19 and TRBJ2-3; 8 bases line up with TRBD1. From germline, CDR1 is LNHDA and CDR2 SQIVND (reference sequence). The CDR3 contains 15 residues. Here the CDR3 DNA reads TGTGCCAGTACCGCCACGGACAGGGTCACACATACGCAGTATTTT. This codes for CASTATDRVTHTQYF.

The chain recombines TRBV5-1 with TRBJ1-1; 7 bases map to TRBD1. Germline loops: CDR1 SGHRS, CDR2 YFSETQ. V was pared by 0 bases and J by 2 bases, with 7 bases of the junction left unmatched. This CDR3 is 16 amino acids long. CDR3 sequence (DNA): TGCGCCAGCAGCTTGGTATTTCACAGGGGCAACACTGAAGCTTTCTTT. Protein product: CASSLVFHRGNTEAFF.

This chain's CDR3 is CASSEGGSGANVLTF. CDR3 bases: TGTGCCAGCAGTGAAGGCGGTTCTGGGGCCAACGTCCTGACTTTC. V gene TRBV6-1 combines with J gene TRBJ2-6; D unclear. Deletions cut 1 base from V and 1 base from J, with 5 bases between. The CDR3 sequence is 15 residues long. Germline V gene data show CDR1 as MNHNS and CDR2 as SASEGT.

This chain links TRBV19 with TRBJ2-4, with 10 bases aligning to TRBD1. J was trimmed by 7 bases and V by 6 bases; bases with no gene match: 9. CDR1 and CDR2 from the germline V gene are LNHDA and SQIVND (reference sequence). The CDR3 contains 15 residues. This chain's CDR3 is CASSLTGTGDNIQYF. The CDR3 region has the DNA TGTGCCAGTAGCTTGACCGGGACAGGGGACAACATTCAGTACTTC.

The rearrangement uses TRBV7-9 and TRBJ2-2; D is possibly TRBD2 (6 bases). The CDR3 contains 15 residues. Germline V CDR1 and CDR2: SEHNR, FQNEAQ (reference sequence). Trimming shortened V by 1 base and J by 6 bases, and 12 bases separated the two germline ends. CDR3 residues: CASSLETTSPGELFF. CDR3 sequence (DNA): TGTGCCAGCAGCTTAGAGACGACTAGTCCCGGGGAGCTGTTTTTT.

The chain joins TRBV9 to TRBJ2-5; a weak D match, TRBD1 (6 bases). Trimming pared 3 bases from V and 5 bases from J, leaving 14 bases between. The CDR3 consists of 14 residues. In germline, CDR1 is SGDLS, CDR2 YYNGEE. The CDR3 sequence is CASSAQTGTETQYF. CDR3 sequence (DNA): TGTGCCAGCAGCGCACAAACAGGGACCGAGACCCAGTACTTC.

The chain uses TRBV3-1 (or the pseudogene TRBV3-2) and TRBJ1-5, with D perhaps matching TRBD1 (6 bases). This CDR3 region has 15 residues. The germline V gene encodes CDR1 LGHDT and CDR2 YNNKEL (reference sequence). V lost 3 bases, J lost 9 bases, and 18 bases lay in between. The CDR3 here is CASSQTSGAWGPQHF. CDR3 DNA sequence: TGTGCCAGCAGCCAGACCTCAGGGGCGTGGGGGCCCCAGCATTTT.

The chain is built from TRBV27 and TRBJ1-4; perhaps TRBD1 as D (5 bases). Between the trimmed V and J ends, which lost 3 bases and 7 bases, there was a span of 9 bases. The CDR3 runs to 13 residues. Germline V gene lookup returns CDR1 MNHEY and CDR2 SMNVEV (reference sequence). CDR3 DNA: TGTGCCAGCAGTTTGTCTCAGGGTGAAAAACTGTTTTTT. Amino acid sequence: CASSLSQGEKLFF.

This rearrangement joins TRBV2 to TRBJ2-1; D may be TRBD2 (6 bases). This CDR3 spans 16 amino acids. The V end lost 4 bases, the J end lost 2 bases, and 15 bases lay between the germline ends. Looked up from germline, CDR1 is SNHLY and CDR2 is FYNNEI. The CDR3 loop reads CASSGAGTRPYNEQFF. CDR3 nucleotide sequence: TGTGCCAGCAGTGGGGCCGGGACTCGACCCTACAATGAGCAGTTCTTC.

V usage is TRBV18 and J usage is TRBJ1-2; 10 bases map to TRBD1. J gave up 6 bases and V 3 bases, and 7 bases lay outside the gene matches. The length of the CDR3 is 15 residues. The germline CDR1 and CDR2 sequences are KGHSH and LQKENI. The CDR3 DNA follows: TGTGCCAGCTCACCGTCTGGGGGGACAGGGGATGGCTACACCTTC. Its protein product is CASSPSGGTGDGYTF.

This clone has only a few counts. V usage is TRBV28 and J usage is TRBJ1-3, with 8 bases that match TRBD1. Germline CDR1 reads MDHEN; CDR2 reads SYDVKM. This CDR3 region has 16 residues. Trimming at V came to 6 bases and at J to 0 bases, leaving 7 bases not matched to a gene. The CDR3 region has the DNA TGTGCCAGCAGGTCACAGGGGGGCCTCTCTGGAAACACCATATATTTT. Translated, it gives CASRSQGGLSGNTIYF. The full variable domain, completed using reference TRBV28 and TRBJ1-3, is DVKVTQSSRYLVKRTGEKVFLECVQDMDHENMFWYRQDPGLGLRLIYFSYDVKMKEKGDIPEGYSVSREKKERFSLILESASTNQTSMYLCASRSQGGLSGNTIYFGEGSWLTVV.

This chain joins TRBV10-3 and TRBJ1-2, with D uncertain. The germline V gene has CDR1 ENHRY and CDR2 SYGVKD. V gave up 2 bases and J gave up 4 bases, with 8 bases separating them. There are 13 residues in the CDR3. The CDR3 DNA reads TGTGCCATCAGTGAGGTCGGTAGCTATGGCTACACCTTC. Translation gives CAISEVGSYGYTF.

This clone was seen once. CDR3 protein: CASSYLISGVPTRELFF. In DNA, the CDR3 is TGTGCCAGCAGTTACTTAATCTCAGGGGTACCGACCCGGGAGCTGTTTTTT. This chain uses TRBV6-2 or TRBV6-3 with TRBJ2-2; the D gene is possibly TRBD1 (6 bases). V was trimmed by 1 base and J by 9 bases, leaving 21 bases between them. This CDR3 has 17 residues. Germline lookup yields CDR1 MNHEY and CDR2 SVGEGT.

In this sample, this clone turned up once. The J gene is TRBJ1-1, the V gene TRBV27; D remains ambiguous. Trimming cost V 4 bases and J 0 bases, with 6 bases left between them. Germline loops: CDR1 MNHEY, CDR2 SMNVEV (reference sequence). The CDR3 covers 13 residues. CDR3 amino acids: CASSSRMNTEAFF. For the CDR3, the DNA is TGTGCCAGCAGTTCCAGGATGAACACTGAAGCTTTCTTT.

This chain links TRBV5-4 with TRBJ2-5, with 11 positions matching TRBD1. CDR1 is SGHNT and CDR2 is YYREEE in the germline V gene (reference sequence). CDR3 size: 19 residues. Trimming took 4 bases from V and 2 from J; bases not matched to a gene: 16. The CDR3, as DNA: TGTGCCAGCAGCCAGAAGAGGGGACAGGGGGTCTTTATGCAAGAGACCCAGTACTTC. It codes for CASSQKRGQGVFMQETQYF.

This chain links TRBV4-2 with TRBJ2-3, with 7 bases fitting TRBD2. The CDR3 is 13 residues long. The trim removed 3 bases at V and 6 bases at J, leaving 3 bases unmatched. CDR1 and CDR2 (germline): LGHNA, YNFKEQ. The CDR3 here is CASSQVGGDTQYF. CDR3 bases: TGTGCCAGCAGCCAGGTGGGGGGGGATACGCAGTATTTT.

The chain carries TRBV7-3 and TRBJ1-1; perhaps TRBD1 as D (5 bases). This CDR3 is 16 amino acids long. V was shortened by 1 base and J by 4 bases, with 16 bases between the two germline ends. CDR1 SGHTA and CDR2 FQGTGA come from the germline V gene. The CDR3 DNA follows: TGTGCCAGCAGCTTAAACCCTCGGGGGAGTAGCACTGAAGCTTTCTTT. It encodes CASSLNPRGSSTEAFF.

The chain links TRBV5-4 to TRBJ2-7, with D possibly TRBD1 on 6 matching bases. The CDR3 consists of 13 residues. Germline CDR1 reads SGHNT; CDR2 reads YYREEE (reference sequence). V shed 5 bases and J shed 5 bases, with 14 bases lying between them. CDR3: CASSRTGIDEQYF. DNA for the CDR3: TGTGCCAGCAGTCGAACAGGGATTGACGAGCAGTACTTC.

The chain recombines TRBV7-2 with TRBJ2-3, with TRBD2 matching 10 bases. The CDR3 covers 17 residues. The V and J ends lost 1 base and 6 bases, in that order; junction bases with no gene match: 10. Looked up from germline, CDR1 is SGHTA and CDR2 is FQGNSA. The CDR3 reads CASSLDLAGVPSDTQYF. CDR3 nucleotide sequence: TGTGCCAGCAGCTTAGACCTAGCGGGAGTTCCCTCGGATACGCAGTATTTT. The variable domain in full, completed from reference TRBV7-2 and TRBJ2-3, reads GAGVSQSPSNKVTEKGKDVELRCDPISGHTALYWYRQSLGQGLEFLIYFQGNSAPDKSGLPSDRFSAERTGGSVSTLTIQRTQQEDSAVYLCASSLDLAGVPSDTQYFGPGTRLTVL.